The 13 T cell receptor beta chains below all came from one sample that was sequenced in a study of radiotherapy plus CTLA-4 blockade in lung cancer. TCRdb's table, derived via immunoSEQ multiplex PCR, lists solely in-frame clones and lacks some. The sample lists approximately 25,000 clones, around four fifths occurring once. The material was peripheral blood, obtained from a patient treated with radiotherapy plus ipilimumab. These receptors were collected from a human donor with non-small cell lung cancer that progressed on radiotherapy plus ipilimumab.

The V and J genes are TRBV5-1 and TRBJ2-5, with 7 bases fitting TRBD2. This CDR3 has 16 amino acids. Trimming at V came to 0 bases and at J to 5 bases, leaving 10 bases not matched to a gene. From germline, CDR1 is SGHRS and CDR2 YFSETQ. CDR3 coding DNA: TGCGCCAGCAGCTTGGGCCCGCGGGAGTCAGGGGAGACCCAGTACTTC. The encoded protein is CASSLGPRESGETQYF.

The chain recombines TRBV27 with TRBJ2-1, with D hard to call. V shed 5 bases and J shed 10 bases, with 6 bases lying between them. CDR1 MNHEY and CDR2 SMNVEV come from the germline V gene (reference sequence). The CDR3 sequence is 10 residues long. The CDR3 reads CASSDREQFF. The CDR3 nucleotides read TGTGCCAGCAGTGATCGCGAGCAGTTCTTC.

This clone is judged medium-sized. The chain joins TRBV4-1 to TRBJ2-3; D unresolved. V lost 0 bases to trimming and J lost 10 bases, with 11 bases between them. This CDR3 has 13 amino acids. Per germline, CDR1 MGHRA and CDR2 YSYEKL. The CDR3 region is CASSQEGPGAQYF. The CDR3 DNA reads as TGCGCCAGCAGCCAAGAGGGTCCCGGAGCGCAGTATTTT.

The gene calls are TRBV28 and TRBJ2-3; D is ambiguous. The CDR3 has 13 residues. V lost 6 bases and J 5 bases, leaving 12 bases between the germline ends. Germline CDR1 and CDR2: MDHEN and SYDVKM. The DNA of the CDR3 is TGTGCCAGCAGCCGAAACGGCGGAGATACGCAGTATTTT. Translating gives CASSRNGGDTQYF.

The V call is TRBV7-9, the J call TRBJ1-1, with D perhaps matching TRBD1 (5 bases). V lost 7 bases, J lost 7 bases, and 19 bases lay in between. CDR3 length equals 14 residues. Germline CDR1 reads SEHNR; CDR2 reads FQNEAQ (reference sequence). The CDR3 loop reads CASNEVDRLDEAFF. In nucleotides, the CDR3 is TGTGCCAGCAACGAGGTCGACAGACTAGATGAAGCTTTCTTT.

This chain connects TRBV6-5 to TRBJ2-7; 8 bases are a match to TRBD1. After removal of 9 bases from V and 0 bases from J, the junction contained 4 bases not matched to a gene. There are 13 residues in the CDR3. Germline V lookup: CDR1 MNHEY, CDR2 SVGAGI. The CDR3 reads CASGDRNSYEQYF. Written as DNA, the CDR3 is TGTGCCAGTGGGGACAGGAACTCCTACGAGCAGTACTTC.

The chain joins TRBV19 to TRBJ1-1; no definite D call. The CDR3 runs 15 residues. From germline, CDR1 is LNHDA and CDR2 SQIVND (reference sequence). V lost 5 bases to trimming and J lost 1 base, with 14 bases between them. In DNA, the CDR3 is TGTGCCAGTAGTCTGTTCTGGGCGCGGAACACTGAAGCTTTCTTT. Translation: CASSLFWARNTEAFF.

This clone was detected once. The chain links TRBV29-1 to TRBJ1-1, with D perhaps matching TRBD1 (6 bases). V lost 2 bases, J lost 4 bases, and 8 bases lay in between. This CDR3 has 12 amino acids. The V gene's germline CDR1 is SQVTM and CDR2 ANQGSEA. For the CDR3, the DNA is TGCAGCGTTGAAACAGGGATCACTGAAGCTTTCTTT. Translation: CSVETGITEAFF.

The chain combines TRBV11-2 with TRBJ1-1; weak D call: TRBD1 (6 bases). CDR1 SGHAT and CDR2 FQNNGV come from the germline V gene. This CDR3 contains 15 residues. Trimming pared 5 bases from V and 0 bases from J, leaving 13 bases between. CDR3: CASSPAGTLNTEAFF. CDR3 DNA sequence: TGTGCCAGCAGCCCCGCGGGGACATTGAACACTGAAGCTTTCTTT.

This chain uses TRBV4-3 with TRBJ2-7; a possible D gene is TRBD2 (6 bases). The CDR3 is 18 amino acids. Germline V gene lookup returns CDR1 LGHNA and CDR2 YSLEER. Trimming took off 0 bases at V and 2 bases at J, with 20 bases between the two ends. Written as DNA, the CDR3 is TGCGCCAGCAGCCAAGATCTCATGGGTGAGCGGGCCCCCTACGAGCAGTACTTC. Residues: CASSQDLMGERAPYEQYF.

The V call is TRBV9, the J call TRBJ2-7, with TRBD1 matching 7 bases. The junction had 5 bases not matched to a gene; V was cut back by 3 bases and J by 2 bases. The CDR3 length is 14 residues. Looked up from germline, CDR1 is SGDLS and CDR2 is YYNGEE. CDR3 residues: CASSAQGVPYEQYF. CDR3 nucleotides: TGTGCCAGCAGCGCCCAGGGGGTGCCCTACGAGCAGTACTTC. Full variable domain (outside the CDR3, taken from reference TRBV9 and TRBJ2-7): DSGVTQTPKHLITATGQRVTLRCSPRSGDLSVYWYQQSLDQGLQFLIQYYNGEERAKGNILERFSAQQFPDLHSELNLSSLELGDSALYFCASSAQGVPYEQYFGPGTRLTVT.

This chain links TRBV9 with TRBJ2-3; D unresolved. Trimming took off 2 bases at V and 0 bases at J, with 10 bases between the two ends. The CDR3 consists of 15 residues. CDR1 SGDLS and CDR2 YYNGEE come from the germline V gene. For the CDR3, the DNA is TGTGCCAGCAGCGTCGGGCCAGCTAGCACAGATACGCAGTATTTT. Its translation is CASSVGPASTDTQYF.

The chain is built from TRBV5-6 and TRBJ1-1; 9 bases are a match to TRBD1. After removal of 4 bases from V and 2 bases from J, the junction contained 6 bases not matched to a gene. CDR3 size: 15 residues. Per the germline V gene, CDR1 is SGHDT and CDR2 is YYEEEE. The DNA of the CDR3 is TGTGCCAGCAGCGACGGGGACAGGGAAAACACTGAAGCTTTCTTT. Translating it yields CASSDGDRENTEAFF.